Detailed here is one T cell receptor beta chain. Antigen specificity is unknown. Germline is not matched at one junction end, which may reflect a read error. Clones were read by immunoSEQ multiplex PCR, and TCRdb kept only the in-frame ones, dropping some. Of about 88,000 clones listed, almost 90% are singletons. These data belong to a study of graft-versus-host responses after intestinal transplantation. Study context: Multivisceral, liver-intestinal, or isolated intestinal grafts went to recipients.

Per the germline V gene, CDR1 is LGHNT and CDR2 is FRNRAP. CDR3 size: 11 residues. General study points: Recipient marrow showed GvH clones, some seen first in ileum or blood.

V is TRBV12-5 and J is TRBJ2-1; maybe TRBD2 (6 bases). This receptor was identified in a human donor who received an intestinal transplant. This material consisted of unstimulated CD4+ T cells sorted from spleen or lymph node cells, taken before intestinal transplant. CDR3 in DNA: TGTGCTAGTGGTTCGGGGCGGGGCTCCATCTTC. Amino acid sequence: CASGSGRGSIF.